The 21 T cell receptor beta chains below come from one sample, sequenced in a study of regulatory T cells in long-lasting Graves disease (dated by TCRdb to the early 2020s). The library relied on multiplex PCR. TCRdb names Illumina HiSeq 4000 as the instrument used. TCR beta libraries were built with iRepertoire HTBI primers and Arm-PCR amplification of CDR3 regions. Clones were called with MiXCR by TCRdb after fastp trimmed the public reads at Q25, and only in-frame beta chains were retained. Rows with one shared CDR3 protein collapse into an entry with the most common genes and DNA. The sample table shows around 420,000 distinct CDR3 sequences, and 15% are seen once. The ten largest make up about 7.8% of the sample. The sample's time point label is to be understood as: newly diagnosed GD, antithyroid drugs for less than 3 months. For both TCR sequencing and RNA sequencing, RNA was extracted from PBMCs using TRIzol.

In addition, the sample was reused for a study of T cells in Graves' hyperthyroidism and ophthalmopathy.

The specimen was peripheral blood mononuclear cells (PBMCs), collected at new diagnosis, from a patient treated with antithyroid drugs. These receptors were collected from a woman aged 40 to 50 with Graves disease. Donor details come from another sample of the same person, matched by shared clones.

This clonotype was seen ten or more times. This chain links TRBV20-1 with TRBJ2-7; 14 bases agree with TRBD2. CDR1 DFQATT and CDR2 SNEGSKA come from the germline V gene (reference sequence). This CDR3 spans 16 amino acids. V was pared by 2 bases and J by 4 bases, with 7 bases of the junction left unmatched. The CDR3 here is CSARSTSGRAQYEQYF. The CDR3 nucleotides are TGCAGTGCTAGATCGACTAGCGGGAGGGCCCAATACGAGCAGTACTTC.

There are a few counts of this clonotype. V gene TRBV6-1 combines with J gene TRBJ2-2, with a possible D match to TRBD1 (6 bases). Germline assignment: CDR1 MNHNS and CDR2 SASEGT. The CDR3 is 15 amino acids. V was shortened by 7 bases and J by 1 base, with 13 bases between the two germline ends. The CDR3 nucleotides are TGTGCCAGCACCGCAGGGACACTGAACACCGGGGAGCTGTTTTTT. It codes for CASTAGTLNTGELFF.

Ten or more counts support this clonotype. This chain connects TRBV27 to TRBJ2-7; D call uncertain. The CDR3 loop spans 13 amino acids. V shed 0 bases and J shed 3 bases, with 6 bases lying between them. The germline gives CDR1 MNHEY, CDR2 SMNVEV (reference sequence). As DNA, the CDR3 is TGTGCCAGCAGTTTATCCATGAACTACGAGCAGTACTTC. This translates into CASSLSMNYEQYF.

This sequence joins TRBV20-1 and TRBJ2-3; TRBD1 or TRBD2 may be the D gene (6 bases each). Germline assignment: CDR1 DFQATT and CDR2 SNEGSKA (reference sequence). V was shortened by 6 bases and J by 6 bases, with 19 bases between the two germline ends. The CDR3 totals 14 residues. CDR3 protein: CSAPLSWGADTQYF. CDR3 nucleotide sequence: TGCAGTGCCCCCCTGAGCTGGGGGGCTGATACGCAGTATTTT.

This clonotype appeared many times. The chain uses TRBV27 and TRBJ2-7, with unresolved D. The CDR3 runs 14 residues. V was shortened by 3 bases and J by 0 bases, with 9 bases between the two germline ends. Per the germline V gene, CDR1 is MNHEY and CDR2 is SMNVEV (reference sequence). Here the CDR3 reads CASSFKQNSYEQYF. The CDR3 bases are TGTGCCAGCAGTTTTAAACAGAACTCCTACGAGCAGTACTTC.

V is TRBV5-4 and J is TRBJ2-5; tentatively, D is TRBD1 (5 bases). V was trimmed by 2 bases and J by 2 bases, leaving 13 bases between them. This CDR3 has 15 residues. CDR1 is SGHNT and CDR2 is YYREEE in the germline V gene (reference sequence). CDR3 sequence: CASSFLVAGQETQYF. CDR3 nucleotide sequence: TGTGCCAGCAGCTTTCTAGTGGCAGGGCAAGAGACCCAGTACTTC.

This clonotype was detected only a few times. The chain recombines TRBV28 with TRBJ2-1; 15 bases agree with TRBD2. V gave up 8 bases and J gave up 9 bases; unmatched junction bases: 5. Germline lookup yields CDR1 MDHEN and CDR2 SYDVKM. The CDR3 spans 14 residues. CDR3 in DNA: TGTGCCAGCGAGGGACTAGCGGGAGGAGGTGAGCAGTTCTTC. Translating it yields CASEGLAGGGEQFF.

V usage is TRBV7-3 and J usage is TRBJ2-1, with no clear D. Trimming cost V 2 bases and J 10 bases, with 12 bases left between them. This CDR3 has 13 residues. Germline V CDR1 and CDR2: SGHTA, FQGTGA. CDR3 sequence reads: CASSLGVDREQFF. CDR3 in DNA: TGTGCCAGCAGCTTAGGGGTTGACCGAGAGCAGTTCTTC. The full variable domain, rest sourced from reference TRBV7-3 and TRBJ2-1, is GAGVSQTPSNKVTEKGKYVELRCDPISGHTALYWYRQSLGQGPEFLIYFQGTGAADDSGLPNDRFFAVRPEGSVSTLKIQRTERGDSAVYLCASSLGVDREQFFGPGTRLTVL.

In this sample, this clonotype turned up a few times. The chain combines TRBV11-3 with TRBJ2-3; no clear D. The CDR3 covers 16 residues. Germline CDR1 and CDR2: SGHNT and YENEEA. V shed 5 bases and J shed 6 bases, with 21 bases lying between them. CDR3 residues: CASSLRLLRSWDTQYF. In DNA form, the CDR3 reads TGTGCCAGCAGCCTTAGACTTTTGCGGAGTTGGGATACGCAGTATTTT.

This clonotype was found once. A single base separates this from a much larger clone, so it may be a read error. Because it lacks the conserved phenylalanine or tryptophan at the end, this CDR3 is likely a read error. The CDR3 region is CASSPTGIGNTIYL. The CDR3 DNA reads TGTGCCAGCAGCCCGACAGGGATTGGAAACACCATATATCTT. This chain joins TRBV7-2 and TRBJ1-3, with 7 bases lining up with TRBD1. CDR1 SGHTA and CDR2 FQGNSA come from the germline V gene. This CDR3 is built from 14 residues. V gave up 5 bases and J gave up 3 bases; unmatched junction bases: 4.

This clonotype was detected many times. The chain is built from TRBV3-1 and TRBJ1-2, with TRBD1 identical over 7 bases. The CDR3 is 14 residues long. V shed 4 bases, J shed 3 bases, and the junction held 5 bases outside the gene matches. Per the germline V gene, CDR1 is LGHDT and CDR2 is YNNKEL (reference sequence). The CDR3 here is CASSPRQGDYGYTF. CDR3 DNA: TGTGCCAGCAGCCCCCGACAGGGCGACTATGGCTACACCTTC.

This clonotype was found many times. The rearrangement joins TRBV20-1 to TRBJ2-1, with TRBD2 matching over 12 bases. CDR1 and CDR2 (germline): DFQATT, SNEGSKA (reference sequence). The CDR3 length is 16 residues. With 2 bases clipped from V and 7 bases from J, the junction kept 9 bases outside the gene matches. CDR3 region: CSARPLTSGRINEQFF. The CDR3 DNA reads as TGCAGTGCTAGACCATTGACTAGCGGGAGAATAAATGAGCAGTTCTTC.

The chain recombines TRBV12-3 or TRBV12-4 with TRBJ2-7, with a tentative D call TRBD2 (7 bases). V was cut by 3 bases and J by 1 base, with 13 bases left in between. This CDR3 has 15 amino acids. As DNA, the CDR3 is TGTGCCAGCAGTTTGGGGGGGCGAGGGTCCTACGAGCAGTACTTC. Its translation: CASSLGGRGSYEQYF.

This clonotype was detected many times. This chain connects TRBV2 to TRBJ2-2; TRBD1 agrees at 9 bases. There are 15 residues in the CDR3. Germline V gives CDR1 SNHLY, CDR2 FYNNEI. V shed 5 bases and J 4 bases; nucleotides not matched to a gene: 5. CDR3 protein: CASSLDRGSTGELFF. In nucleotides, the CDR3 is TGTGCCAGCAGTTTGGACAGGGGCAGCACCGGGGAGCTGTTTTTT.

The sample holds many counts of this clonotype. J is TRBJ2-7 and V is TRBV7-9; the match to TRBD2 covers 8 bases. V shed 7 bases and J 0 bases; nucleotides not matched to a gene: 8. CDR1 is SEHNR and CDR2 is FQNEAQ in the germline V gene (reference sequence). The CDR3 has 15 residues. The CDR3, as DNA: TGTGCCAGCAAGGTAGCGGGAACCCCCTCCTACGAGCAGTACTTC. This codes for CASKVAGTPSYEQYF.

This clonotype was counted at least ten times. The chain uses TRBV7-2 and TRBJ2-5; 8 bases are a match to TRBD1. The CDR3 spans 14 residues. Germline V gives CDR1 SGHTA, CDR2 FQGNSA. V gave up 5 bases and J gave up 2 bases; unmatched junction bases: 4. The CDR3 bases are TGTGCCAGCAGCAACACAGGGGGGCAAGAGACCCAGTACTTC. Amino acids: CASSNTGGQETQYF.

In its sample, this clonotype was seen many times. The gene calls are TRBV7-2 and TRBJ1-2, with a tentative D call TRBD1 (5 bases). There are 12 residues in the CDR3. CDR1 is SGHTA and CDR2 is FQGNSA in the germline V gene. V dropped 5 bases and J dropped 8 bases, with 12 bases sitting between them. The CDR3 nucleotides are TGTGCCAGCAGCCGAGAACGGGGGGGCTACACCTTC. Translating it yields CASSRERGGYTF.

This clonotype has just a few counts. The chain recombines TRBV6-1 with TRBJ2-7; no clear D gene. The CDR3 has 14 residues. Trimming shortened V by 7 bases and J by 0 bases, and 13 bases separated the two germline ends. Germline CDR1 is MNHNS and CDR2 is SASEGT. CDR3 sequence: CASNLGTGSYEQYF. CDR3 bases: TGTGCCAGCAATCTCGGTACCGGCTCCTACGAGCAGTACTTC.

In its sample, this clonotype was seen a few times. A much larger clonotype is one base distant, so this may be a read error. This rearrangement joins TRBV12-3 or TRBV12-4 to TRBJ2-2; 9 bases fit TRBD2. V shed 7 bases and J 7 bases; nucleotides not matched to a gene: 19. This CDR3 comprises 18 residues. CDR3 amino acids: CASTSSPPLAGSIGELFF. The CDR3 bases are TGTGCCAGCACCTCATCCCCCCCGCTAGCGGGAAGCATCGGGGAGCTGTTTTTT.

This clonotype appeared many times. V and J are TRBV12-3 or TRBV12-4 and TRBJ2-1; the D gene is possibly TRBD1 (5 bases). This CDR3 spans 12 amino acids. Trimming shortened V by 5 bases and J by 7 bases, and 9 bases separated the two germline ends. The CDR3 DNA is TGTGCCAGCAGTGGCAGGGTTAATGAGCAGTTCTTC. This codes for CASSGRVNEQFF.

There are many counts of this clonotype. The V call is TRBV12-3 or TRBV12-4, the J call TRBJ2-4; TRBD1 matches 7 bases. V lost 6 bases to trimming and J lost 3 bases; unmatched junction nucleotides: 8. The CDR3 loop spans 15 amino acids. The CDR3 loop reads CASRRRQGGKNIQYF. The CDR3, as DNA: TGTGCCAGCAGACGCCGACAGGGCGGCAAAAACATTCAGTACTTC.